This T cell receptor (beta chain) is drawn from a study of shared clonotypes between healthy human individuals. CDR1 and CDR2 (germline): LNHDA, SQIVND (reference sequence). The V end lost 2 bases, the J end lost 5 bases, and 10 bases lay between the germline ends. The CDR3 has 14 amino acids. The table came from immunoSEQ multiplex PCR; TCRdb's copy has only in-frame clones and leaves some out. The sample shows around 1,900,000 clones, 93% of them seen only once. Points on this clone: Its antigen is currently unknown.

Overall study findings and caveats: Roughly 4.6% of naive CD4 clonotypes were common to several donors. Among non-shared clonotypes, generation probabilities were lower than among those shared by all four donors.

CD45RO negativity and positive selection for CCR7 defined naive CD8 cells, a population that excluded terminally differentiated effector memory CD45RA+ cells. Sample: naive CD8+ T cells from PBMCs. V gene TRBV19 combines with J gene TRBJ2-1; D gene uncertain. The TCR originated in a man aged 18 to 29 in good health. Some clones in this sample may be carry-over from other donors' samples. CDR3 amino acids: CASSIRRIDNEQFF. The CDR3 region has the DNA TGTGCCAGTAGTATACGGCGGATCGACAATGAGCAGTTCTTC.